The rows below give T cell receptor beta chains drawn from one sample of a study of identical twins. One entry per CDR3 protein, called by TCRdb with MiXCR from the 5' RACE reads. The sample holds fewer than 500,000 distinct CDR3 sequences; 20% to 25% are singletons and the top ten take 2.9%. This same sample was also taken into another study, of T cells expressing NK-cell markers.

Sequenced input: CD4+ T cells sorted from blood. Every receptor here comes from a woman aged 18-29 years in good health. Both conserved end residues are part of each CDR3. The D gene is left open where the match is weak. A row's size may be missing; if present it is once, few, many or a size class.

v_call	d_call	clone_size	j_call	cdr3_nt	cdr3_aa
TRBV14	-	few	TRBJ2-1	TGTGCCAGCAGCCAAGCGCTTATTTCGGGTGAGCAGTTCTTC	CASSQALISGEQFF
TRBV12-3/TRBV12-4	-	-	TRBJ1-5	TGTGCCAGCAGTTCCTCCCGGGACCGTCTACCGCATTTT	CASSSSRDRLPHF
TRBV7-2	TRBD1	few	TRBJ2-3	TGTGCCAGCAGCCCAACACGACAGGGCGGCACAGATACGCAGTATTTT	CASSPTRQGGTDTQYF
TRBV10-3	-	few	TRBJ1-2	TGTGCCATCAGTGTCCCAGGGGTTTTGAACTATGGCTACACCTTC	CAISVPGVLNYGYTF
TRBV25-1	TRBD1	few	TRBJ2-7	TGTGCCAGCAGTGGGGAGTTCGACAGGGGTTACGAGCAGTACTTC	CASSGEFDRGYEQYF
TRBV7-9	-	few	TRBJ2-6	TGTGCCAGCAGCATACGAAGCTCTGGGGCCAACGTCCTGACTTTC	CASSIRSSGANVLTF
TRBV10-3	TRBD2	-	TRBJ2-7	TGTGCCATCAGTGAGTCAATTGGGGAGGGATCCTACGAGCAGTACTTC	CAISESIGEGSYEQYF
TRBV7-9	-	few	TRBJ2-2	TGTGCCAGCAGCCATGACTCCGGGACGGCGAACACCGGGGAGCTGTTTTTT	CASSHDSGTANTGELFF
TRBV7-2	-	few	TRBJ1-1	TGTGCCAGCAGCTTACGGATCTGGAACACTGAAGCTTTCTTT	CASSLRIWNTEAFF
TRBV7-3	-	-	TRBJ2-1	TGTGCCAGCAGCTTAAACACTGGGTATAGTGAGCAGTTCTTC	CASSLNTGYSEQFF
TRBV20-1	-	many	TRBJ2-3	TGCAGTGCCAGAGGAAGCACAGATACGCAGTATTTT	CSARGSTDTQYF
TRBV11-2	TRBD2	-	TRBJ2-1	TGTGCCAGCAGGCGGACTAGCGCCAGCTCCTACAATGAGCAGTTCTTC	CASRRTSASSYNEQFF
TRBV20-1	-	few	TRBJ2-5	TGCAGTGCGTCCGGGACGGATGGTGGAGAGACCCAGTACTTC	CSASGTDGGETQYF
TRBV6-1	TRBD1	few	TRBJ2-1	TGTGCCAGCAGGGAAACAGGGGACAATGAGCAGTTCTTC	CASRETGDNEQFF
TRBV10-3	TRBD1	-	TRBJ2-7	TGTGCCGTGCGACAGGGGTACGAGCAGTACTTC	CAVRQGYEQYF
TRBV6-1	-	few	TRBJ2-7	TGTGCCAGCAGGTTCAGGGGAAGCTCCTACGAGCAGTACTTC	CASRFRGSSYEQYF
TRBV5-1	TRBD2	many	TRBJ2-5	TGCGCCAGCAGCTTGGATGACGGGAGGGCCGGGGAGACCCAGTACTTC	CASSLDDGRAGETQYF
TRBV18	TRBD1	-	TRBJ2-7	TGTGCCAGCTCACGCCAGACAGGGGGCCCAAAGGCGCAGTACTTC	CASSRQTGGPKAQYF
TRBV16	-	few	TRBJ2-1	TGTGCCAGCACCCTGCGGACCGGGGGGCATGAGCAGTTCTTC	CASTLRTGGHEQFF
TRBV10-3	TRBD2	-	TRBJ2-3	TGTGCCATCAGCGAACTACTAGCGGGGGGCACAGATACGCAGTATTTT	CAISELLAGGTDTQYF
TRBV12-3/TRBV12-4	-	-	TRBJ2-7	TGTGCCAGCAGTTTAGTTTACCCGGGCAGATCCTACGAGCAGTACTTC	CASSLVYPGRSYEQYF
TRBV20-1	-	-	TRBJ2-1	TGCAGTGCTAGAGAAGTCTCGGGCCTACAGAGAGGCAATGAGCAGTTCTTC	CSAREVSGLQRGNEQFF
TRBV9	TRBD1	few	TRBJ1-2	TGTGCCAGCAGCGTTGCCCCAGGGGGCAGGAATGGCTACACCTTC	CASSVAPGGRNGYTF
TRBV27	-	-	TRBJ2-1	TGTGCCAGCTCGCCACTAGCTGCACTTGGGGGGCAGTTCTTC	CASSPLAALGGQFF
TRBV7-9	-	-	TRBJ2-3	TGTGCCAGCAGCCCAAGGGGGTCTAGCGTTGGAGCAGATACGCAGTATTTT	CASSPRGSSVGADTQYF
TRBV6-6	-	-	TRBJ2-2	TGTGCCAGCACGACAGCGGACCTCAGGGAGCTGTTTTTT	CASTTADLRELFF
TRBV4-1	-	few	TRBJ2-5	TGCGCCAGCAGCCACGACTTCGCAAGACGTCAAGAGACCCAGTACTTC	CASSHDFARRQETQYF
TRBV6-2/TRBV6-3	-	-	TRBJ2-1	TGTGCCACGCGTAAGGGGTACAATGAGCAGTTCTTC	CATRKGYNEQFF
TRBV3-1	-	once	TRBJ2-3	TGTGCCAGCAGCGTACGGGGGTCAGATACGCAGTATTTT	CASSVRGSDTQYF
TRBV20-1	-	-	TRBJ2-1	TGCAGTGCCGACTGGGGGAGTGAGGGTGAGCAGTTCTTC	CSADWGSEGEQFF
TRBV5-8	-	-	TRBJ2-1	TGTGCCAGCAGCGACAAACTAGCAACCTCCTACAATGAGCAGTTCTTC	CASSDKLATSYNEQFF
TRBV7-2	TRBD2	few	TRBJ2-5	TGTGCCAGCAGCTTAAGCGGGGCCACTCTCGTGTATAAGGAGACCCAGTACTTC	CASSLSGATLVYKETQYF
TRBV6-5	-	-	TRBJ2-2	TGTGCCAGCAGTTACGACGGGGGACGTGACACCGGGGAGCTGTTTTTT	CASSYDGGRDTGELFF
TRBV3-1	-	-	TRBJ2-3	TGTGCCAGCAGCCCCTTCCTGACAGACCGCACAGATACGCAGTATTTT	CASSPFLTDRTDTQYF
TRBV15	-	-	TRBJ2-5	TGTGCCACCAGCAGACGCCTCAGTTGGGAGACCCAGTACTTC	CATSRRLSWETQYF
TRBV12-3/TRBV12-4	-	-	TRBJ2-4	TGTGCCAGCAGTGGGTCGGTTCTAGCCAAAAACATTCAGTACTTC	CASSGSVLAKNIQYF
TRBV4-1	-	-	TRBJ2-5	TGCGCCAGCAGCCAAGGACGGACGTACCAAGAGACCCAGTACTTC	CASSQGRTYQETQYF
TRBV24-1	-	-	TRBJ2-3	TGTGCCACCAGTGATTCATCTCATTTGACAGCCCGGGGGTTGGATACGCAGTATTTT	CATSDSSHLTARGLDTQYF
TRBV6-1	-	-	TRBJ2-1	TGTGCCAGCAGTGAAGCGCTTCAGGGGATTCAGTTCTTC	CASSEALQGIQFF
TRBV5-1	-	-	TRBJ2-1	TGCGCCAGCAGCTTGGGGCAGGTCAGGGATGAGCAGTTCTTC	CASSLGQVRDEQFF
TRBV5-1	TRBD1	few	TRBJ1-2	TGCGCCAGCAGCGTGGATCCCGGGACAGGGATCTATGGCTACACCTTC	CASSVDPGTGIYGYTF
TRBV20-1	TRBD1	-	TRBJ2-1	TGCAGTGCTCTACACCGGGACAGACCCTACAATGAGCAGTTCTTC	CSALHRDRPYNEQFF
TRBV4-3	-	once	TRBJ2-3	TGCGCCAGCAGCCAAGATTGGACAGATACGCAGTATTTT	CASSQDWTDTQYF
TRBV7-6	-	-	TRBJ1-5	TGTGCCAGCAGCTTAGTCTCCGGATTGAATCAGCCCCAGCATTTT	CASSLVSGLNQPQHF
TRBV5-1	TRBD1	once	TRBJ2-7	TGCGCCAGCAGCCCGGGACAGGGGGCAGGTGAGCAGTACTTC	CASSPGQGAGEQYF
TRBV3-1	TRBD2	few	TRBJ2-1	TGTGCCAGCAGCCCTTCCATCGGACTAGCGGGTTTCAGAGATGAGCAGTTCTTC	CASSPSIGLAGFRDEQFF
TRBV20-1	TRBD2	-	TRBJ2-1	TGCAGTGCTAAAAATCCCAAAGCGGGGGGGACGAATGAGCAGTTCTTC	CSAKNPKAGGTNEQFF
TRBV5-1	-	few	TRBJ2-3	TGCGCCAGCAGCTTGAGACTAGATACGCAGTATTTT	CASSLRLDTQYF
TRBV20-1	-	-	TRBJ2-7	TGCAGTGCTAGCAGTACCGGCTCCTACGAGCAGTACTTC	CSASSTGSYEQYF
TRBV5-1	-	few	TRBJ1-1	TGCGCCAGCAGCTTCCGTTCGGGGGACACTGAAGCTTTCTTT	CASSFRSGDTEAFF
TRBV20-1	-	few	TRBJ2-3	TGCAGTGCCAAAACACGCACAGATACGCAGTATTTT	CSAKTRTDTQYF
TRBV29-1	-	-	TRBJ2-3	TGCAGCGCCGCGCGGGGGCTGAGCACAGATACGCAGTATTTT	CSAARGLSTDTQYF
TRBV7-3	-	-	TRBJ2-3	TGTGCCAGCAGCTTAAGTCAGGGTCAGGCGCAGTATTTT	CASSLSQGQAQYF
TRBV9	-	-	TRBJ2-3	TGTGCCAGCAGCGTAGAGCCCGCAGATACGCAGTATTTT	CASSVEPADTQYF
TRBV10-3	TRBD2	few	TRBJ2-1	TGTGCCATCGGACTAGCGGGGGGGTATGAGCAGTTCTTC	CAIGLAGGYEQFF
TRBV5-8	TRBD2	few	TRBJ2-1	TGTGCCAGCAACAGACTAGCGGGAGCGTCATACAATGAGCAGTTCTTC	CASNRLAGASYNEQFF
TRBV19	TRBD1	-	TRBJ1-5	TGTGCCAGTAGTATTTCCGGGACAGGGGGGTTCCCTTCTCAGCCCCAGCATTTT	CASSISGTGGFPSQPQHF